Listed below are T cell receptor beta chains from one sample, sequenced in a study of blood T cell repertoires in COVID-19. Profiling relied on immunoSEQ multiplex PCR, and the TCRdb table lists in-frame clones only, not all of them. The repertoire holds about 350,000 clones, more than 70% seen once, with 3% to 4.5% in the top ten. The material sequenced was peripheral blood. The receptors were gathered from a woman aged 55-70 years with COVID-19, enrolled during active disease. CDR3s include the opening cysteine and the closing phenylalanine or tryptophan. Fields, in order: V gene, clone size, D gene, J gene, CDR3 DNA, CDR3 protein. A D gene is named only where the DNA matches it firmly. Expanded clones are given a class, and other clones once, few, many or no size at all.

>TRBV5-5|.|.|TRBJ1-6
TGTGCCAGCAGCTTGGGTCGACCCCCCGCAGGTAATTCACCCCTCCACTTT
CASSLGRPPAGNSPLHF
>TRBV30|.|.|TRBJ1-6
TGTGCCTGGGGACAAAATTCACCCCTCCACTTT
CAWGQNSPLHF
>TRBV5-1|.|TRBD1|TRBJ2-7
TGCGCCAGCATGCGCGGGACAGGGGCTAGGGAGCAGTACTTC
CASMRGTGAREQYF
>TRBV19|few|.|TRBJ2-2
TGTGCCAGTAGTATCGGGGGACAGCGTCTCGGGGAGCTGTTTTTT
CASSIGGQRLGELFF
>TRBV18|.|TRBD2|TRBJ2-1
TGTGCCAGCTCACCACCAGGGACTAGCGGGGGGTCCCCGGAGCAGTTCTTC
CASSPPGTSGGSPEQFF
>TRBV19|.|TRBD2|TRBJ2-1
TGTGCCAGTAGAAGAGCGGGGTCCGTCAATGAGCAGTTCTTC
CASRRAGSVNEQFF
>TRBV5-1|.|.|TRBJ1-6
TGCGCCAGCAGCCCTATAGGGGGTACGAATTCACCCCTCCACTTT
CASSPIGGTNSPLHF
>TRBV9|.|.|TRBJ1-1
TGTGCCAGCAGCCCCCAGACCCTGAGCGCTGAAGCTTTCTTT
CASSPQTLSAEAFF
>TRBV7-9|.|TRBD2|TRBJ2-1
TGTGCCAGCAGCCCAGCTAGCGGATACAATGAGCAGTTCTTC
CASSPASGYNEQFF
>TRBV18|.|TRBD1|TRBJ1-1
TGTGCCAGCTCACCACAAAACGACAGGGCTGAAGCTTTCTTT
CASSPQNDRAEAFF
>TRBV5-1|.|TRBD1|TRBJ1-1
TGCGCCAGCAGCTCGATGAACAGGGGTGGGAACACTGAAGCTTTCTTT
CASSSMNRGGNTEAFF